The clone carrying this TCR beta chain has only a few counts. The antigen is unknown. The sample comes from a study of beta chain features in type 1 diabetes. Study findings and constraints: For type 1 diabetes patients, VDJ junctions showed fewer insertions and more deletions. Small HLA sub-analyses could not settle whether HLA shapes TCRB rearrangement.

The CDR3 is 14 residues long. After removal of 4 bases from V and 2 bases from J, the junction contained 0 bases not matched to a gene. Germline V gene sequence: CDR1 MGHRA, CDR2 YSYEKL. The authors sorted CD4+ naive, central memory, regulatory and stem cell-like memory cells via CD45RO/CCR7/CD25/CD127/CD95/CD27. Expressed TCRB transcripts were sequenced because the isolated RNA had all been reverse transcribed beforehand. The repertoire was sequenced with immunoSEQ multiplex PCR; TCRdb's copy has only in-frame clones and lacks some. This table has a few hundred thousand clones, around 15% appearing once.

Sequences were obtained from central memory CD4+ T cells from blood. The source is a man aged 25-40 years in good health. The chain has TRBV4-1 and TRBJ1-4; TRBD1 matches at 8 bases. The chain's CDR3 is CASSRQGTNEKLFF. The CDR3 DNA sequence: TGCGCCAGCAGCCGACAGGGGACTAATGAAAAACTGTTTTTT.